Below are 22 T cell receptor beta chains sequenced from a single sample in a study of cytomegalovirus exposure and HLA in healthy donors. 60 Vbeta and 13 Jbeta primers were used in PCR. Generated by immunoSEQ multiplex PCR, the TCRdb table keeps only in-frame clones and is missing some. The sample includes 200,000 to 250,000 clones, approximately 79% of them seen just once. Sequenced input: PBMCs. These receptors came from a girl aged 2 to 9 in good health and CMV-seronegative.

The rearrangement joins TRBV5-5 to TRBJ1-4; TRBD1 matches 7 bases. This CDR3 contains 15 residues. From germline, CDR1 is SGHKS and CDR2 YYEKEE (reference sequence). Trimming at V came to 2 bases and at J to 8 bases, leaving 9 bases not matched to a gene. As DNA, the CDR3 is TGTGCCAGCAGCTTACAGGGGTTTTCGGGAGAAAAACTGTTTTTT. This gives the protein CASSLQGFSGEKLFF. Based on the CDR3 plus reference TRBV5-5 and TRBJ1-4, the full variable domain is DAGVTQSPTHLIKTRGQQVTLRCSPISGHKSVSWYQQVLGQGPQFIFQYYEKEERGRGNFPDRFSARQFPNYSSELNVNALLLGDSALYLCASSLQGFSGEKLFFGSGTQLSVL.

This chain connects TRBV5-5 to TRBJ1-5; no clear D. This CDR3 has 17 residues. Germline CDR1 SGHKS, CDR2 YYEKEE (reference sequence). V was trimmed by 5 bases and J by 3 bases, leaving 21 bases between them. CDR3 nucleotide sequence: TGTGCCAGCAGTCCGGGTAGAGGGCTTGGTATCAATCAGCCCCAGCATTTT. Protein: CASSPGRGLGINQPQHF. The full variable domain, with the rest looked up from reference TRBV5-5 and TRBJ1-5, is DAGVTQSPTHLIKTRGQQVTLRCSPISGHKSVSWYQQVLGQGPQFIFQYYEKEERGRGNFPDRFSARQFPNYSSELNVNALLLGDSALYLCASSPGRGLGINQPQHFGDGTRLSIL.

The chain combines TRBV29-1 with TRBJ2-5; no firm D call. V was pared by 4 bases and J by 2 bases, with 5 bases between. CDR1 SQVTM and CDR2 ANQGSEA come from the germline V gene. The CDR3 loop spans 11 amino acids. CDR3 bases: TGCAGCGTTGTTATACAAGAGACCCAGTACTTC. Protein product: CSVVIQETQYF. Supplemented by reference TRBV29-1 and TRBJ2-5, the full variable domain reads SAVISQKPSRDICQRGTSLTIQCQVDSQVTMMFWYRQQPGQSLTLIATANQGSEATYESGFVIDKFPISRPNLTFSTLTVSNMSPEDSSIYLCSVVIQETQYFGPGTRLLVL.

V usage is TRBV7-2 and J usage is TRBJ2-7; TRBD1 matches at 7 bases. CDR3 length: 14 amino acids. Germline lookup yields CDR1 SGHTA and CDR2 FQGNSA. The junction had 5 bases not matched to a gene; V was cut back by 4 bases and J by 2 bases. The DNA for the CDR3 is TGTGCCAGCAGCTGGGACAGATCAGCCTACGAGCAGTACTTC. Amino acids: CASSWDRSAYEQYF.

CDR3 protein: CASSLWGSAYPAETQYF. CDR3 coding DNA: TGTGCCAGCAGCTTGTGGGGTAGCGCCTACCCGGCGGAGACCCAGTACTTC. The chain links TRBV13 to TRBJ2-5, with D perhaps matching TRBD2 (5 bases). Trimming pared 3 bases from V and 5 bases from J, leaving 22 bases between. The germline V gene has CDR1 PRHDT and CDR2 FYEKMQ (reference sequence). The length of the CDR3 is 17 residues.

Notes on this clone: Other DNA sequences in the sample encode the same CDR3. The CDR3 loop reads CASSEKAGGTDTQYF. The CDR3 DNA reads as TGCGCCAGCAGTGAGAAGGCGGGGGGCACAGATACGCAGTATTTT. The chain joins TRBV10-1 to TRBJ2-3, with 7 bases fitting TRBD2. CDR1 and CDR2 from the germline V gene are WNHNN and SYGVQD (reference sequence). The CDR3 contains 15 residues. V trimming: 2 bases; J trimming: 1 base; junction bases outside the gene matches: 3.

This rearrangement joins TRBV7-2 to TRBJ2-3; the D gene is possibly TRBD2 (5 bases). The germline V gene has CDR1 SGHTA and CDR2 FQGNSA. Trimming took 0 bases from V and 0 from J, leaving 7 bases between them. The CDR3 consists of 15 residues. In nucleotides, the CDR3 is TGTGCCAGCAGCTTAGCGACTACAAGCACAGATACGCAGTATTTT. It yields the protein CASSLATTSTDTQYF.

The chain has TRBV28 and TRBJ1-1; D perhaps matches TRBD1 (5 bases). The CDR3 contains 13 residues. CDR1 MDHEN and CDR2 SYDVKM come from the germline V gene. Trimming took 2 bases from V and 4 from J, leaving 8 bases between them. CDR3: CASSLGARTEAFF. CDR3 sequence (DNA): TGTGCCAGCAGTTTAGGGGCGCGCACTGAAGCTTTCTTT.

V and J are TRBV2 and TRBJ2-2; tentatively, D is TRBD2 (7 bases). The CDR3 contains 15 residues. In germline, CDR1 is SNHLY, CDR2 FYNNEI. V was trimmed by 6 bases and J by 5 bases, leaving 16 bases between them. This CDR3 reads CASSSGDYTTGELFF. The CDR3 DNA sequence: TGTGCCAGCAGCTCAGGGGACTATACAACCGGGGAGCTGTTTTTT.

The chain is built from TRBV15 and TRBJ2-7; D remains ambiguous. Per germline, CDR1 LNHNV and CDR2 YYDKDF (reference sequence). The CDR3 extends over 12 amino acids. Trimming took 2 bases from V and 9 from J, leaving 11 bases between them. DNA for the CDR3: TGTGCCACCAGCAGATTGTCATTCGGGCAGTACTTC. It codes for CATSRLSFGQYF.

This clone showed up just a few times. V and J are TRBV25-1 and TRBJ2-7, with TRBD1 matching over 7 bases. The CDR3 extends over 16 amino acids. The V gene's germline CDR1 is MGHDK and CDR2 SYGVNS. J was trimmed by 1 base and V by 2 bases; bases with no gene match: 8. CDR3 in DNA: TGTGCCAGCAGTGAACACGGGACAGCCGATTCCTACGAGCAGTACTTC. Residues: CASSEHGTADSYEQYF.

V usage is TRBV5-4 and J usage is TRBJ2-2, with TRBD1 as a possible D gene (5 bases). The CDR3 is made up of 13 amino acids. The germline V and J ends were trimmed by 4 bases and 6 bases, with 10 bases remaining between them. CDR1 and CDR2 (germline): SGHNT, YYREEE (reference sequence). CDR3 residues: CASSITGAGELFF. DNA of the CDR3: TGTGCCAGCAGCATTACAGGCGCCGGGGAGCTGTTTTTT.

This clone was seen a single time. CDR3 nucleotides: TGTGCCAGCAGCCTGACCGGGGGCAATCAGCCCCAGCATTTT. Its translation: CASSLTGGNQPQHF. The chain is built from TRBV7-2 and TRBJ1-5; no clear D. V shed 5 bases and J shed 2 bases, with 10 bases lying between them. The V gene's germline CDR1 is SGHTA and CDR2 FQGNSA. The length of the CDR3 is 14 residues.

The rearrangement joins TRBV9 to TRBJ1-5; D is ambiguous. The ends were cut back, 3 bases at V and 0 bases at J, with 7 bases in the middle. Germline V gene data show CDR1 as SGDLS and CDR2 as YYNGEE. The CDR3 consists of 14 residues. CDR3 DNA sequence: TGTGCCAGCAGCGCGGAGGGTAGCAATCAGCCCCAGCATTTT. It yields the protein CASSAEGSNQPQHF.

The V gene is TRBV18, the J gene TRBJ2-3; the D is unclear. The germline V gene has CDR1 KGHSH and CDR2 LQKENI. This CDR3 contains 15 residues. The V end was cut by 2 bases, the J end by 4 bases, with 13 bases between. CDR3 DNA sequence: TGTGCCAGCTCACCAGGAGAGATAAGTGCAGATACGCAGTATTTT. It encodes CASSPGEISADTQYF.

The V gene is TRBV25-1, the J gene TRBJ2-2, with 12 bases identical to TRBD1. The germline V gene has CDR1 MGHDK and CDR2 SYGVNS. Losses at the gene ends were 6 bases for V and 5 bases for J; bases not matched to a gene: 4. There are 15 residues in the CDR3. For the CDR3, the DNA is TGTGCCAGCAGGGGACAGGGGGCGAGAACCGGGGAGCTGTTTTTT. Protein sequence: CASRGQGARTGELFF.

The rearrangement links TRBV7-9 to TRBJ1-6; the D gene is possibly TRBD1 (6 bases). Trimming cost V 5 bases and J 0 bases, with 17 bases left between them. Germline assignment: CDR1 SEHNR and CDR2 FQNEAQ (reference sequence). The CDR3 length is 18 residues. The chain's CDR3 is CASSRTPRGSSYNSPLHF. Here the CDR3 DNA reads TGTGCCAGCAGCCGGACTCCGAGGGGGAGCTCCTATAATTCACCCCTCCACTTT. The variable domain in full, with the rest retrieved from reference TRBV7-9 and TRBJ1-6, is DTGVSQNPRHKITKRGQNVTFRCDPISEHNRLYWYRQTLGQGPEFLTYFQNEAQLEKSRLLSDRFSAERPKGSFSTLEIQRTEQGDSAMYLCASSRTPRGSSYNSPLHFGNGTRLTVT.

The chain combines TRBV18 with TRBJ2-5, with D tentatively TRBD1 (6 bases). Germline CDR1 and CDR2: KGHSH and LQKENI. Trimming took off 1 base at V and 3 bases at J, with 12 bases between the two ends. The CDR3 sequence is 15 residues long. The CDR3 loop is CASSPQGRGKETQYF. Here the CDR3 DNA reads TGTGCCAGCTCACCACAGGGCAGGGGAAAAGAGACCCAGTACTTC.

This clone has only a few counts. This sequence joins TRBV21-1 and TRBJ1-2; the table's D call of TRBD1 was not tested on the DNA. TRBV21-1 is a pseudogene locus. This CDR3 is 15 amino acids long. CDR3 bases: TGTGCCAGCAGCAAAGCGCCGAGGGGGATTGAGGGCTACACCTTC. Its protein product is CASSKAPRGIEGYTF.

CDR3 nucleotide sequence: TGCAGCGTTGAGTACTCCTACGAGCAGTACTTC. This codes for CSVEYSYEQYF. The J gene is TRBJ2-5, the V gene TRBV29-1; D uncertain. With the DNA end fitting TRBJ2-7 better, the J assignment may be wrong. Germline V lookup: CDR1 SQVTM, CDR2 ANQGSEA. This CDR3 has 11 residues.

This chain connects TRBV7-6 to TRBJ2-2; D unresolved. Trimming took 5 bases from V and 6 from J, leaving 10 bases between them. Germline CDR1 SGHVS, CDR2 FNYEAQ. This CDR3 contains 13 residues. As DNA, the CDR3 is TGTGCCAGCAGCCGAGGTCCTCCCGGGGAGCTGTTTTTT. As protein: CASSRGPPGELFF.

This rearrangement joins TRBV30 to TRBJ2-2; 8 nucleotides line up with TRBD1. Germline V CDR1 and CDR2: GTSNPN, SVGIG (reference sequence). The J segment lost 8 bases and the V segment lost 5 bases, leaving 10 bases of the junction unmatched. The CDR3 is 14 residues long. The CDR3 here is CAWQGAGRSGELFF. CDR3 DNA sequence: TGTGCCTGGCAGGGGGCAGGTCGTTCGGGGGAGCTGTTTTTT.